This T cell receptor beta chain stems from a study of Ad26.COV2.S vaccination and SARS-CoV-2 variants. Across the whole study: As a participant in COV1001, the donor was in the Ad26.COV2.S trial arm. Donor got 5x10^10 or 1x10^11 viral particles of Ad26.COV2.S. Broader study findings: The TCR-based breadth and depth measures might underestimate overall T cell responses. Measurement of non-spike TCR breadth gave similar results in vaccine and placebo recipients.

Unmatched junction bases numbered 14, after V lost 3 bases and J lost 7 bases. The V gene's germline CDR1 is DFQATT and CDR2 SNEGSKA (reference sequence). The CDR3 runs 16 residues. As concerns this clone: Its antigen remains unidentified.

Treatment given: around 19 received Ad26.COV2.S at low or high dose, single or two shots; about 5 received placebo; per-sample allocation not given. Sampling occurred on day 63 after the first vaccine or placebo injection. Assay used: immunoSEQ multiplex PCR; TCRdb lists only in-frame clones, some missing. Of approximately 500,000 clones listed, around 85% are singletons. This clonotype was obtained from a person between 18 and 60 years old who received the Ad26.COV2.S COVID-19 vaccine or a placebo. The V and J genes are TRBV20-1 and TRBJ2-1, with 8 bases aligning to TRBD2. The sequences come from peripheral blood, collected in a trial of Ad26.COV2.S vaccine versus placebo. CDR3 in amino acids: CSASLTGTSRRNEQFF. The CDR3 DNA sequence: TGCAGTGCTAGTCTCACCGGGACTAGTAGGCGAAATGAGCAGTTCTTC.